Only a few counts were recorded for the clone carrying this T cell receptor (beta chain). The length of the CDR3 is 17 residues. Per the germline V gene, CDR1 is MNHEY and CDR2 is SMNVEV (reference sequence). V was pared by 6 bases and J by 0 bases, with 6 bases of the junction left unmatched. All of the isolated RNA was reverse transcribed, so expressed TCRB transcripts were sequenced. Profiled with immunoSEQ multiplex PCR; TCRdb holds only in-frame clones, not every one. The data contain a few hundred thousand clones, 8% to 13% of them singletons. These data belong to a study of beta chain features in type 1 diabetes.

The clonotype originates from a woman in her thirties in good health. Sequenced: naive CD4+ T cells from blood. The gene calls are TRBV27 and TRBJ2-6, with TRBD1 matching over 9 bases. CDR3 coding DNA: TGTGCCAGCAGCGACAGGGGGAAGGGCTCTGGGGCCAACGTCCTGACTTTC. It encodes CASSDRGKGSGANVLTF.